Presented here are 2 T cell receptor beta chains from one specimen sequenced in a study of OX40 agonist ivuxolimab in advanced cancers. Sequencing was performed with immunoSEQ multiplex PCR; in TCRdb, only in-frame clones are kept and a portion is missing. Of nearly 80,000 clones listed, 84% are singletons. This material consisted of CD4+ or CD8+ T cells sorted from blood, taken in a trial of the OX40 agonist ivuxolimab. These receptors all stem from an adult with an advanced solid tumor such as melanoma, head and neck, liver or kidney cancer.

The count of this clone is one. The rearrangement uses TRBV5-4 and TRBJ1-1; possibly TRBD1 for D (6 bases). Trimming left V 1 base short and J 0 bases short, with 13 bases between. The length of the CDR3 is 16 residues. Germline V gene sequence: CDR1 SGHNT, CDR2 YYREEE (reference sequence). The CDR3 here is CASSLRGGRLNTEAFF. CDR3 nucleotides: TGTGCCAGCAGCTTGCGCGGGGGGCGGCTGAACACTGAAGCTTTCTTT. The full variable domain, completed using reference TRBV5-4 and TRBJ1-1, is ETGVTQSPTHLIKTRGQQVTLRCSSQSGHNTVSWYQQALGQGPQFIFQYYREEENGRGNFPPRFSGLQFPNYSSELNVNALELDDSALYLCASSLRGGRLNTEAFFGQGTRLTVV.

The rearrangement joins TRBV19 to TRBJ1-1; D may be TRBD1 (5 bases). Trimming took off 7 bases at V and 4 bases at J, with 13 bases between the two ends. Germline V gene data show CDR1 as LNHDA and CDR2 as SQIVND (reference sequence). The CDR3 consists of 13 residues. The CDR3 nucleotides are TGTGCCAGTAACAACGGGGGTACCACTGAAGCTTTCTTT. Translating it yields CASNNGGTTEAFF.